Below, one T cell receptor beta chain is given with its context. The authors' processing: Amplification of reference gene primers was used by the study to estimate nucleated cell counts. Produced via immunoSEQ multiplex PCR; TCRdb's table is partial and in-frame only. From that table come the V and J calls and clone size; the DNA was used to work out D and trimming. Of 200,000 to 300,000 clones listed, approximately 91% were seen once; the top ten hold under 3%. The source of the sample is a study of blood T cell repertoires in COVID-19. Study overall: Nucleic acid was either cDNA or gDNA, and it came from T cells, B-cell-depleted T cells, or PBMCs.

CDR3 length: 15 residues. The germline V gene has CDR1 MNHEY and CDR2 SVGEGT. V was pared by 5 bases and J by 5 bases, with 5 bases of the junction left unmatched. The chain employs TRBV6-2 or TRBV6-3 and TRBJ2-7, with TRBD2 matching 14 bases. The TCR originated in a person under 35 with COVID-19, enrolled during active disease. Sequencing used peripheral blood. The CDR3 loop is CASSPGLAGVNEQYF. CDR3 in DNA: TGTGCCAGCAGTCCGGGACTAGCGGGAGTCAACGAGCAGTACTTC.